The count of the clone carrying this TCR beta chain is one. The sample comes from a study of blood T cell repertoires in COVID-19. Original handling: It was from reference gene primer amplification that nucleated cell counts were estimated. This table comes from immunoSEQ multiplex PCR, and its TCRdb copy is limited to in-frame clones, with some not included. The V and J calls and clone size come from that table; D and trimming were worked out from the DNA. The table shows about 120,000 clones, with under 90% occurring only once. CDR1 and CDR2 (germline): GTSNPN, SVGIG (reference sequence). The CDR3 has 14 residues. Trimming pared 1 base from V and 3 bases from J, leaving 13 bases between.

What was sequenced was peripheral blood. The clonotype comes from a man in his 60s with acute or convalescent COVID-19. This chain joins TRBV30 and TRBJ2-7; TRBD1 is a possible D gene (6 bases). The CDR3 coding sequence is TGTGCCTGGAGTGCCAGTGGGGGCTTCTACGAGCAGTACTTC. Its protein product is CAWSASGGFYEQYF.